The following is a TCR beta chain sequence with its context. Its cognate antigen is unknown. The sample comes from a study of T cells in Graves' hyperthyroidism and ophthalmopathy. The CDR3 is made up of 16 amino acids. V dropped 2 bases and J dropped 6; count of bases not matched to a gene: 9. Germline V gene sequence: CDR1 SGHNT, CDR2 YYREEE (reference sequence). Points from the study as a whole: Ophthalmopathy was separated from stable hyperthyroidism by a 13 V-J model. Blood also showed most of the thyroid clonotypes that were expanded above 0.001.

Uncontrolled infections, other autoimmune diseases, pregnancy or lactation led to exclusion of patients. Diagnoses used clinical symptoms, serum thyroxine and TRAb, thyroid ultrasound and orbital computed tomography. There were TCR beta CDR3 regions amplified from RNA transcripts. Researchers ran a first-round RT-PCR on the TCR CDR3 using the HTBI primer set. TCRdb re-analysed the multiplex PCR reads in MiXCR, keeping a single row per CDR3 protein. In the table there are over 300,000 distinct CDR3 sequences, about 14% of which are singletons. This clonotype was sampled from a woman aged 60-75 years with Graves' hyperthyroidism. Input material: blood. J is TRBJ2-2 and V is TRBV5-4; TRBD2 aligns across 8 bases. The DNA for the CDR3 is TGTGCCAGCAGCTTTGGGACTAGTTCGAGGTCCGGGGAGCTGTTTTTT. Protein sequence: CASSFGTSSRSGELFF.